This T cell receptor (beta chain) was obtained from a study of CD8+CD57+ T cells in acquired aplastic anemia. Study-level background: Recorded DNA amounts for sorted CD4+ and CD8+ cells had an average of about 3 ug.

Patients chosen for sequencing had CD8+CD57+ cells that had expanded, as shown by flow cytometry. In all patients, the disease was severe acquired aplastic anemia. Genomic DNA constituted the template upon which TCR beta VDJ and CDR3 profiling was performed. TCRdb redid the calling of the reads with MiXCR, one entry per CDR3 protein. The table has 150,000 to 200,000 distinct CDR3 sequences, 40% to 50% seen once; the top ten hold under 1.2%. The CDR3 runs to 13 residues. V lost 3 bases and J 6 bases, leaving 8 bases between the germline ends. CDR1 is WSHSY, CDR2 SAAADI, per germline. This clonotype was counted many times.

This chain uses TRBV10-2 with TRBJ1-4; maybe TRBD1 (6 bases). The specimen was sorted CD4+, CD8+, or CD8+CD57+ T cells (not recorded which) from PBMCs. This TCR was sampled from a human donor with aplastic anemia. CDR3 region: CASSEQGDEKLFF. The CDR3 DNA reads TGCGCCAGCAGTGAACAGGGAGATGAAAAACTGTTTTTT.